Included here is one T cell receptor beta chain sequence, with context. In the original analysis: It was from reference gene primer amplification that nucleated cell counts were estimated. Generated by immunoSEQ multiplex PCR, the TCRdb table keeps only in-frame clones and is missing some. That table supplies the V and J calls and clone size; D and trimming were determined from the DNA. The sample contains approximately 260,000 clones, over 70% of which appear only once. Enrollment of patients from Seattle took place during active infection, with longitudinal follow-up. This sample stems from a study of blood T cell repertoires in COVID-19. Study context: Sample material is recorded as cDNA or gDNA derived from T cells, B-cell-depleted T cells, or PBMCs.

This CDR3 comprises 16 residues. Trimming removed 4 bases from V and 0 bases from J; junction bases left unmatched: 4. Germline V gene lookup returns CDR1 LGHDT and CDR2 YNNKEL (reference sequence). Sequenced sample: peripheral blood. The chain combines TRBV3-1 (or the pseudogene TRBV3-2) with TRBJ2-3; 10 bases are a match to TRBD1. This clonotype was sampled from a woman in her 70s with COVID-19, enrolled during active disease. The CDR3: CASSPPGQGSTDTQYF. The CDR3 nucleotides read TGTGCCAGCAGCCCGCCGGGACAGGGGAGCACAGATACGCAGTATTTT.